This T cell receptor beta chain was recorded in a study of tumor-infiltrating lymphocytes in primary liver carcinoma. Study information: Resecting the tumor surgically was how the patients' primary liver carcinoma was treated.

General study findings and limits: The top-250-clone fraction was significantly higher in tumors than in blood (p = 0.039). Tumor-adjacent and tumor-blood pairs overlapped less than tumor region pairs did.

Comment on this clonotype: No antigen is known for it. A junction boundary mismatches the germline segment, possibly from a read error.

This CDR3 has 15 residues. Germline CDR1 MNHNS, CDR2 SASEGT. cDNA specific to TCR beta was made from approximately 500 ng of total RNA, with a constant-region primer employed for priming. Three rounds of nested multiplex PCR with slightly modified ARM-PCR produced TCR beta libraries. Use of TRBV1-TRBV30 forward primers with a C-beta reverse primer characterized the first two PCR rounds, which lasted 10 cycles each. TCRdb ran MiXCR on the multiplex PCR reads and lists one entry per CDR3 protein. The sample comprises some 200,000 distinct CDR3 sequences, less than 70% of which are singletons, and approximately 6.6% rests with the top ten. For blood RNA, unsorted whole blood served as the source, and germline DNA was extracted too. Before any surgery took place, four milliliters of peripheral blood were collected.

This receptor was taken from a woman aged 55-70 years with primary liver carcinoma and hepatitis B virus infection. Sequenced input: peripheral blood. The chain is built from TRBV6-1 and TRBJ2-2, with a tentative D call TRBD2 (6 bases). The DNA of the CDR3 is TGTGCCGGCAGGTCCCTTAGCGGAATAACCGGGGAGCTGTTTTTT. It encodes CAGRSLSGITGELFF.